Below, 2 T cell receptor beta chains from the same sample are listed, as sequenced in a study of cytomegalovirus exposure and HLA in healthy donors. The PCR contained 60 Vbeta and 13 Jbeta primers. Assay: immunoSEQ multiplex PCR; the TCRdb copy retains only in-frame clones and omits some. This table has approximately 150,000 clones, roughly 80% appearing once. The source material was PBMCs. These receptors all come from a man aged 18-30 years in good health and CMV-seropositive.

For this clone: The sample contains more than one DNA sequence encoding this CDR3. The chain combines TRBV4-3 with TRBJ2-7; 7 bases are a match to TRBD1. The CDR3 is 14 amino acids. Looked up from germline, CDR1 is LGHNA and CDR2 is YSLEER. Germline trimming cut 0 bases from V and 1 base from J; bases unmatched to any gene: 0. CDR3 protein: CASSQDRGSYEQYF. The CDR3 coding sequence is TGCGCCAGCAGCCAAGACAGGGGGTCCTACGAGCAGTACTTC.

The chain carries TRBV5-4 and TRBJ1-1; no clear D. This CDR3 spans 15 amino acids. Deletions cut 4 bases from V and 3 bases from J, with 16 bases between. The germline gives CDR1 SGHNT, CDR2 YYREEE (reference sequence). CDR3 sequence (DNA): TGTGCCAGCAGCCCGGACCTTCCGCGGGACACTGAAGCTTTCTTT. The encoded protein is CASSPDLPRDTEAFF. The full variable domain, rest sourced from reference TRBV5-4 and TRBJ1-1, is ETGVTQSPTHLIKTRGQQVTLRCSSQSGHNTVSWYQQALGQGPQFIFQYYREEENGRGNFPPRFSGLQFPNYSSELNVNALELDDSALYLCASSPDLPRDTEAFFGQGTRLTVV.